These 25 T cell receptor beta chains were all obtained from the same sample, sequenced in a study of blood T cell repertoires in COVID-19 (dated by TCRdb to 2020 to 2022). The protocol used for the library was the immunoSEQ multiplex PCR assay. TCRdb limited this immuneACCESS table to in-frame rearrangements with V and J called. A share of clones is missing; checked studies link under half to unresolved V genes, and the rest is unexplained. This sample has about 270,000 clones in its table, and about 91% of those were observed once. The ten largest clonotypes hold less than 3.5% of the sample. Sequences were obtained from PBMCs or T cells enriched from blood (not recorded which). Receptor source: a man aged 35-49 years who had been exposed to COVID-19.

The rearrangement joins TRBV5-1 to TRBJ1-5, with TRBD1 matching 10 bases. The CDR3 consists of 15 residues. V was clipped by 0 bases and J by 8 bases; unmatched bases: 5. CDR1 and CDR2 (germline): SGHRS, YFSETQ. The CDR3 bases are TGCGCCAGCAGCTTGGGCGGACAGGGGGTAGAGCCCCAGCATTTT. This codes for CASSLGGQGVEPQHF.

This sequence joins TRBV28 and TRBJ1-3; D may be TRBD1 (5 bases). The germline V and J ends were trimmed by 10 bases and 9 bases, with 22 bases remaining between them. Germline loops: CDR1 MDHEN, CDR2 SYDVKM. There are 14 residues in the CDR3. The chain's CDR3 is CAIGRGSPAGTIYF. The CDR3 nucleotides read TGTGCCATCGGGCGGGGGTCACCGGCGGGCACCATATATTTT.

CDR3 sequence (DNA): TGTGCCAGCAGCTTAAAAGTGGGGGGACAGGGTAATAACTATGGCTACACCTTC. Translating it yields CASSLKVGGQGNNYGYTF. The chain combines TRBV7-2 with TRBJ1-2, with 9 nucleotides matching TRBD1. CDR3 length: 18 residues. Germline CDR1 reads SGHTA; CDR2 reads FQGNSA. V shed 2 bases, J shed 1 base, and the junction held 11 bases outside the gene matches.

V usage is TRBV7-9 and J usage is TRBJ2-5; 8 nucleotides match TRBD2. This CDR3 has 15 residues. V trimming: 5 bases; J trimming: 4 bases; junction bases outside the gene matches: 9. CDR1 and CDR2 from the germline V gene are SEHNR and FQNEAQ (reference sequence). CDR3 loop: CASSHLAGGGETQYF. The CDR3 nucleotides read TGTGCCAGCAGCCACTTGGCGGGAGGAGGAGAGACCCAGTACTTC.

The rearrangement links TRBV12-3 or TRBV12-4 to TRBJ1-6; D is undetermined. CDR3 size: 13 residues. V lost 3 bases to trimming and J lost 9 bases, with 9 bases between them. The CDR3 protein is CASSFFSISPLHF. CDR3 bases: TGTGCCAGCAGTTTTTTTTCAATTTCACCCCTCCACTTT.

The rearrangement links TRBV5-5 to TRBJ1-1; 8 nucleotides line up with TRBD1. The CDR3 totals 14 residues. Losses at the gene ends were 3 bases for V and 7 bases for J; bases not matched to a gene: 8. Per the germline V gene, CDR1 is SGHKS and CDR2 is YYEKEE (reference sequence). The CDR3 region has the DNA TGTGCCAGCAGCTGGGGGACAGGAGGAGGTGAAGCTTTCTTT. Its translation is CASSWGTGGGEAFF.

V gene TRBV5-1 combines with J gene TRBJ1-5, with D hard to call. Germline values: CDR1 SGHRS, CDR2 YFSETQ. Between the trimmed V and J ends, which lost 0 bases and 4 bases, there was a span of 11 bases. CDR3 length equals 15 residues. CDR3 bases: TGCGCCAGCAGCTTGGGGTGGCCCGATAATCAGCCCCAGCATTTT. It specifies CASSLGWPDNQPQHF.

This CDR3 reads CASSYSLGGNEQFF. DNA of the CDR3: TGTGCCAGCAGTTACTCTCTAGGAGGTAATGAGCAGTTCTTC. V and J are TRBV6-5 and TRBJ2-1, with D tentatively TRBD2 (5 bases). Looked up from germline, CDR1 is MNHEY and CDR2 is SVGAGI. The V and J ends lost 0 bases and 7 bases respectively, with 10 bases between them. The CDR3 length is 14 residues.

This clone was picked up one time. V gene TRBV12-5 combines with J gene TRBJ2-1; TRBD1 agrees at 11 bases. From germline, CDR1 is LGHNT and CDR2 FRNRAP. The V segment lost 3 bases and the J segment 7 bases; nucleotides outside the gene matches: 8. The CDR3 covers 16 residues. CDR3 sequence reads: CASGLASGTGGNEQFF. The CDR3 bases are TGTGCTAGTGGTTTAGCTTCCGGGACAGGGGGGAATGAGCAGTTCTTC.

This clone was detected once. V gene TRBV5-4 combines with J gene TRBJ1-2; D is unclear. The V gene lost 1 base and the J gene lost 6 bases, with 7 bases spanning the gap. This CDR3 has 12 residues. Germline V gene data show CDR1 as SGHNT and CDR2 as YYREEE (reference sequence). This chain's CDR3 is CASSLPENGYTF. The CDR3 DNA sequence: TGTGCCAGCAGCTTGCCGGAGAATGGCTACACCTTC.

The rearrangement joins TRBV5-6 to TRBJ2-7; 11 bases match TRBD1. CDR1 and CDR2 from the germline V gene are SGHDT and YYEEEE. The V and J ends lost 3 bases and 2 bases, in that order; junction bases with no gene match: 4. This CDR3 is 15 amino acids long. The CDR3 region is CASSSLDRGPYEQYF. The CDR3 DNA sequence: TGTGCCAGCAGCTCGCTGGACAGGGGGCCCTACGAGCAGTACTTC.

The chain links TRBV6-1 to TRBJ2-5, with 7 positions matching TRBD1. This CDR3 has 16 residues. V shed 3 bases and J 1 base; nucleotides not matched to a gene: 8. Per germline, CDR1 MNHNS and CDR2 SASEGT. CDR3 amino acids: CASSENRGTPQETQYF. CDR3 DNA: TGTGCCAGCAGTGAGAACAGGGGAACGCCCCAAGAGACCCAGTACTTC.

The genes are TRBV4-2 and TRBJ1-2; D is uncertain. Trimming removed 4 bases from V and 4 bases from J, with 10 bases in between. CDR3 length equals 13 residues. The V gene's germline CDR1 is LGHNA and CDR2 YNFKEQ. This CDR3 reads CASSPPGGYGYTF. The CDR3 DNA reads as TGTGCCAGCAGCCCTCCCGGCGGCTATGGCTACACCTTC.

V usage is TRBV5-4 and J usage is TRBJ2-1, with TRBD2 matching over 8 bases. This CDR3 region has 19 residues. The germline V gene encodes CDR1 SGHNT and CDR2 YYREEE (reference sequence). J lost 1 base, V lost 0 bases, and 12 bases had no gene match. The CDR3 reads CASSLVGSGTQSSYNEQFF. The CDR3 DNA reads TGTGCCAGCAGCTTGGTTGGTAGCGGGACCCAGTCTTCCTACAATGAGCAGTTCTTC.

J is TRBJ2-7 and V is TRBV7-2, with D possibly matching TRBD1 (5 bases). Germline V lookup: CDR1 SGHTA, CDR2 FQGNSA. The V end was cut by 2 bases, the J end by 1 base, with 9 bases between. The CDR3 spans 14 residues. For the CDR3, the DNA is TGTGCCAGCAGCTTAAACAGGCAATCCTACGAGCAGTACTTC. It specifies CASSLNRQSYEQYF.

The rearrangement uses TRBV27 and TRBJ1-1; D remains ambiguous. Germline V gives CDR1 MNHEY, CDR2 SMNVEV (reference sequence). The length of the CDR3 is 14 residues. Trimming took 1 base from V and 2 from J, leaving 8 bases between them. The CDR3 DNA reads TGTGCCAGCAGTTTATTCGGGGTCAACACTGAAGCTTTCTTT. It encodes CASSLFGVNTEAFF.

The CDR3 DNA reads TGCAGCGCCGGACAGGGGGTTAATCAGCCCCAGCATTTT. Residues: CSAGQGVNQPQHF. The chain is built from TRBV29-1 and TRBJ1-5; TRBD1 aligns across 10 bases. The CDR3 totals 13 residues. CDR1 and CDR2 from the germline V gene are SQVTM and ANQGSEA. The V and J ends lost 7 bases and 4 bases, in that order; junction bases with no gene match: 4.

The chain employs TRBV11-2 and TRBJ1-1; D not resolved. From germline, CDR1 is SGHAT and CDR2 FQNNGV. The CDR3 extends over 13 amino acids. The V gene lost 4 bases and the J gene lost 5 bases, with 11 bases spanning the gap. The CDR3 region has the DNA TGTGCCAGCAGCTCGTCGGTAGCGACTGAAGCTTTCTTT. Translating gives CASSSSVATEAFF.

The J gene is TRBJ2-7, the V gene TRBV4-1; no clear D gene. Germline CDR1 and CDR2: MGHRA and YSYEKL. The CDR3 runs to 14 residues. The V end lost 1 base, the J end lost 0 bases, and 7 bases lay between the germline ends. The CDR3 is CASSQGPGSYEQYF. CDR3 coding DNA: TGCGCCAGCAGCCAAGGGCCAGGCTCCTACGAGCAGTACTTC.

This clone was detected only once. The rearrangement links TRBV27 to TRBJ2-7, with 12 bases aligning to TRBD1. With 4 bases clipped from V and 6 bases from J, the junction kept 22 bases outside the gene matches. Germline CDR1 reads MNHEY; CDR2 reads SMNVEV (reference sequence). The CDR3 sequence is 20 residues long. CDR3 sequence reads: CASSSHHRDRGPWKPGEQYF. Here the CDR3 DNA reads TGTGCCAGCAGTTCCCACCACCGGGACAGGGGGCCATGGAAACCCGGCGAGCAGTACTTC.

The V and J genes are TRBV4-2 and TRBJ1-1; weak D call: TRBD1 (5 bases). V was trimmed by 7 bases and J by 2 bases, leaving 20 bases between them. The CDR3 is 16 residues long. Germline V gene data show CDR1 as LGHNA and CDR2 as YNFKEQ. The CDR3 DNA reads TGTGCCAGCACCCCCTATTCAGGGCGTTTTAACACTGAAGCTTTCTTT. Its translation is CASTPYSGRFNTEAFF.

V gene TRBV5-1 combines with J gene TRBJ1-2, with a weak D call TRBD1 (6 bases). The germline gives CDR1 SGHRS, CDR2 YFSETQ. The V gene lost 5 bases and the J gene lost 0 bases, with 14 bases spanning the gap. The CDR3 totals 15 residues. The CDR3 loop is CASRGTGKTNYGYTF. For the CDR3, the DNA is TGCGCCAGCAGAGGTACAGGGAAAACTAACTATGGCTACACCTTC.

CDR3 DNA: TGCGCCAGCAGCTTGGACGCTAGCGGGATCTCCTACGAGCAGTACTTC. Translation gives CASSLDASGISYEQYF. The chain employs TRBV5-1 and TRBJ2-7, with 9 bases matching TRBD2. The germline V gene has CDR1 SGHRS and CDR2 YFSETQ. The trim removed 0 bases at V and 0 bases at J, leaving 4 bases unmatched. The CDR3 spans 16 residues.

CDR3: CASSKSGAIQETQYF. The CDR3 DNA reads TGCGCCAGCAGCAAAAGCGGGGCGATACAAGAGACCCAGTACTTC. The chain links TRBV5-1 to TRBJ2-5; 7 nucleotides agree with TRBD2. V lost 4 bases to trimming and J lost 2 bases; unmatched junction nucleotides: 8. The CDR3 contains 15 residues. CDR1 is SGHRS, CDR2 YFSETQ, per germline.

The V call is TRBV10-1, the J call TRBJ2-3, with D possibly matching TRBD2 (6 bases). Germline V lookup: CDR1 WNHNN, CDR2 SYGVQD (reference sequence). The CDR3 totals 13 residues. Trimming took 8 bases from V and 8 from J, leaving 17 bases between them. The CDR3 DNA follows: TGCGCCAGCCGGGGGTCCGGATCTGGTACGCAGTATTTT. This sequence encodes CASRGSGSGTQYF.